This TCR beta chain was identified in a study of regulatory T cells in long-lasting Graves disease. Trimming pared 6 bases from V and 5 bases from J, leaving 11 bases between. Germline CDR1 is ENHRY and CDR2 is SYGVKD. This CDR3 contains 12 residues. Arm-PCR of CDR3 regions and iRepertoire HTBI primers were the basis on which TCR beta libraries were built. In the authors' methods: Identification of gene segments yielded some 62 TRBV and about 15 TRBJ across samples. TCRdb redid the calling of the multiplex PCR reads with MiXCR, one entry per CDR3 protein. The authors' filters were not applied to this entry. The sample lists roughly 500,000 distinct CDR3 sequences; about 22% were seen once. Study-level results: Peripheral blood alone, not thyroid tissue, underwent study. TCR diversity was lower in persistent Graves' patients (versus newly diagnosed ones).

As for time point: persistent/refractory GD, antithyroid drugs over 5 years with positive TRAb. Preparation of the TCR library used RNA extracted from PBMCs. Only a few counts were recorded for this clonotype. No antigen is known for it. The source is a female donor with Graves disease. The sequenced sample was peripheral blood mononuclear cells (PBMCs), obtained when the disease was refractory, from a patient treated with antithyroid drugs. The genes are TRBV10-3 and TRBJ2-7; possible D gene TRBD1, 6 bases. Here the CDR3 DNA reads TGTGCCATCAGGGGGGCAGGGGACGAGCAGTACTTC. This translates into CAIRGAGDEQYF.